This T cell receptor beta chain was captured in a study of blood T cell repertoires in COVID-19. Study information: COVID-19 samples, acute and convalescent, were from the United States, Italy and Spain. PBMCs, B-cell-depleted T cells, or T cells provided the cDNA or gDNA that made up the material.

This CDR3 spans 15 amino acids. Unmatched junction bases numbered 0, after V lost 3 bases and J lost 0 bases. CDR1 and CDR2 from the germline V gene are SGHTA and FQGTGA. Original handling: The assay estimated nucleated cells by amplifying reference gene primers. Method: immunoSEQ multiplex PCR; TCRdb's copy keeps in-frame clones and lacks some. D and trimming were read from the DNA, whereas the V and J calls and clone size are those reported in that table. The sample consists of fewer than 250,000 clones, less than 90% of them appearing once. Sequencing used peripheral blood. The gene calls are TRBV7-3 and TRBJ2-1; 9 bases are shared with TRBD2. The sequence was collected from a man aged 30 to 39 with active or convalescent COVID-19. As DNA, the CDR3 is TGTGCCAGCAGCTTTAGCGGGAGCTCCTACAATGAGCAGTTCTTC. It is translated as CASSFSGSSYNEQFF.